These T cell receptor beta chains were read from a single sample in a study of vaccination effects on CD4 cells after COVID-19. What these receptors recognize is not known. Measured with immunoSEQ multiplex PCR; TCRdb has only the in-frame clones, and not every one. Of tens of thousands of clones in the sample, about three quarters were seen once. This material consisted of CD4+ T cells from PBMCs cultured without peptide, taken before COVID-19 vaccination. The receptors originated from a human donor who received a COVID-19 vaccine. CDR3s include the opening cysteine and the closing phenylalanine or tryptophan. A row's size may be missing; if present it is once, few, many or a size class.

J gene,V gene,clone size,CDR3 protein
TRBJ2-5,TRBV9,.,CASSVVGGVSQETQYF
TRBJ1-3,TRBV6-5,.,CASSYSLQGAGNTIYF
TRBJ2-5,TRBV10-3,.,CAISESAGGPGETQYF
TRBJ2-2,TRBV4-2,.,CASTSPANTGELFF
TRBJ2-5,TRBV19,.,CASSRANLAGGRKETQYF
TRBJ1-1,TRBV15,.,CATSRDRGTGNLGAFF
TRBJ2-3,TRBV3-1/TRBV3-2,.,CASSPLTGRVDTQYF
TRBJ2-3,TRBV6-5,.,CASSYSDSTQYF
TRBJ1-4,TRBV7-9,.,CASSSGRTNEKLFF
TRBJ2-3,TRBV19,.,CASSQQSTQYF
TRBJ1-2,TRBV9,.,CASSAAEKGYGYTF
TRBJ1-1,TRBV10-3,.,CAISEFGEGANEAFF
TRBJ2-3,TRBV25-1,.,CASTLGTGGGTDTQYF
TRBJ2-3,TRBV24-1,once,CATSDFYTQYF
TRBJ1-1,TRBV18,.,CASSPTTGQGTEAFF
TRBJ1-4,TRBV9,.,CASSDRDRGNGKLFF
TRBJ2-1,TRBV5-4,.,CASSLATGGFSYNEQFF
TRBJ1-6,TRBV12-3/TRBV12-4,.,CASSFGHTSLHF
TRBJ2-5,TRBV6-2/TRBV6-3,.,CASSYPMDGGTETQYF
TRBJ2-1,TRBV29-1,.,CSGAGGRSYNEQFF
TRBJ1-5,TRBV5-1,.,CASSLGQGAQPQHF
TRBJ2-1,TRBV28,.,CASSLWQGANEQFF